The 19 T cell receptor beta chains presented below share a single source sample, sequenced in a study of neurological immune-mediated disorders. TCRdb reprocessed the 5' RACE reads with MiXCR, giving one entry per CDR3 protein. The sample lists 40,000 to 50,000 distinct CDR3 sequences; 2% to 3% were seen once. The source material was PBMCs. Receptors were obtained from a man younger than 40 with multiple sclerosis.

This clonotype showed up many times. The genes are TRBV7-9 and TRBJ2-7; D is unresolved. Trimming pared 0 bases from V and 1 base from J, leaving 7 bases between. The CDR3 length is 14 residues. The germline V gene encodes CDR1 SEHNR and CDR2 FQNEAQ (reference sequence). CDR3 in amino acids: CASSLAVASYEQYF. The CDR3 coding sequence is TGTGCCAGCAGCTTAGCGGTGGCGTCCTACGAGCAGTACTTC.

This clonotype showed up many times. V is TRBV12-3 or TRBV12-4 and J is TRBJ2-7, with 8 bases matching TRBD2. There are 15 residues in the CDR3. V was clipped by 7 bases and J by 1 base; unmatched bases: 9. The CDR3 region has the DNA TGTGCCAGCACCCCCGGGACTAGGGAATCCTACGAGCAGTACTTC. Translating it yields CASTPGTRESYEQYF.

The table lists this clonotype with many counts. In DNA form, the CDR3 reads TGTGCCAGCAGACCAGGGAGCTCCTACAATGAGCAGTTCTTC. As protein: CASRPGSSYNEQFF. The J gene is TRBJ2-1, the V gene TRBV2; D may correspond to TRBD1 or TRBD2 (5 bases each). Germline CDR1 SNHLY, CDR2 FYNNEI. The CDR3 extends over 14 amino acids. V was trimmed by 6 bases and J by 0 bases, leaving 9 bases between them.

This clonotype was observed many times. The rearrangement uses TRBV27 and TRBJ2-3, with 8 bases that match TRBD2. CDR1 and CDR2 from the germline V gene are MNHEY and SMNVEV (reference sequence). The CDR3 sequence is 14 residues long. The V and J ends lost 4 bases and 7 bases, in that order; junction bases with no gene match: 7. CDR3 in amino acids: CASSSSGGGNTQYF. The CDR3 DNA reads TGTGCCAGCAGTTCCAGCGGGGGAGGAAATACGCAGTATTTT.

This clonotype was counted many times. The chain couples TRBV7-9 to TRBJ2-3; tentatively, D is TRBD2 (5 bases). Trimming removed 1 base at V and 1 base at J, with 18 bases between. Germline V gives CDR1 SEHNR, CDR2 FQNEAQ (reference sequence). This CDR3 has 18 amino acids. CDR3 sequence reads: CASSLVISLARGTDTQYF. CDR3 sequence (DNA): TGTGCCAGCAGCTTAGTTATATCTCTAGCCCGGGGCACAGATACGCAGTATTTT.

This clonotype has a count of ten or more. The chain couples TRBV6-5 to TRBJ1-2; D is undetermined. The CDR3 loop spans 15 amino acids. Trimming pared 2 bases from V and 2 bases from J, leaving 12 bases between. Looked up from germline, CDR1 is MNHEY and CDR2 is SVGAGI. CDR3 DNA: TGTGCCAGCAGTTACGGGAAGGGCAGAAACTATGGCTACACCTTC. It encodes CASSYGKGRNYGYTF.

In its sample, this clonotype was seen once. A read error is possible here, since a much larger clone lies one base away. This sequence joins TRBV27 and TRBJ1-6; D perhaps matches TRBD1 (5 bases). The CDR3 has 11 residues. Germline loops: CDR1 MNHEY, CDR2 SMNVEV (reference sequence). The CDR3 sequence is CSHEGLSPLNF. The CDR3 coding sequence is TGCTCCCACGAGGGGTTGTCTCCCCTCAACTTT.

This clonotype has ten or more counts. V and J are TRBV5-1 and TRBJ2-1; 8 positions agree with TRBD2. With V trimmed by 4 bases and J by 6 bases, 9 bases remained unmatched. Germline V CDR1 and CDR2: SGHRS, YFSETQ. There are 15 residues in the CDR3. The CDR3 DNA follows: TGCGCCAGCAGCCTTAGCGGGGATGTAATCAATGAGCAGTTCTTC. Its protein product is CASSLSGDVINEQFF.

At least ten counts were recorded for this clonotype. The CDR3, as DNA: TGCGCCAGCAGCTCGGGACAGGGGAACTATGGCTACACCTTC. Translated, it gives CASSSGQGNYGYTF. V gene TRBV5-1 combines with J gene TRBJ1-2; 10 nucleotides line up with TRBD1. This CDR3 has 14 residues. Per germline, CDR1 SGHRS and CDR2 YFSETQ. The V segment lost 3 bases and the J segment 2 bases; nucleotides outside the gene matches: 1.

This clonotype has at least ten counts. The chain couples TRBV12-3 or TRBV12-4 to TRBJ1-2; 9 bases agree with TRBD1. V lost 5 bases and J lost 5; bases outside the gene matches: 3. There are 13 residues in the CDR3. The CDR3 DNA reads TGTGCCAGCAGTCGGGACAGGGTGTATGGCTACACCTTC. Translating gives CASSRDRVYGYTF.

This clonotype was observed at least ten times. The chain carries TRBV5-1 and TRBJ1-1; 8 positions match TRBD1. This CDR3 is built from 15 residues. Germline V gene data show CDR1 as SGHRS and CDR2 as YFSETQ. Trimming took 4 bases from V and 6 from J; bases not matched to a gene: 11. CDR3 in amino acids: CASSMKTGERAEAFF. The CDR3 nucleotides read TGCGCCAGCAGCATGAAGACAGGGGAGAGGGCTGAAGCTTTCTTT. Supplemented by reference TRBV5-1 and TRBJ1-1, the full variable domain reads KAGVTQTPRYLIKTRGQQVTLSCSPISGHRSVSWYQQTPGQGLQFLFEYFSETQRNKGNFPGRFSGRQFSNSRSEMNVSTLELGDSALYLCASSMKTGERAEAFFGQGTRLTVV.

This clonotype was recorded a few times. With a much larger clone just one base away, this may be a read error. The V gene is TRBV7-2, the J gene TRBJ2-3, with a weak D call TRBD2 (5 bases). The length of the CDR3 is 16 residues. The germline V gene encodes CDR1 SGHTA and CDR2 FQGNSA. The DNA for the CDR3 is TGTGCCAGCGTCCGTCGCGGGTCTCTGAGCAAAGATACGCAGTATTTT. It yields the protein CASVRRGSLSKDTQYF.

In this sample, this clonotype turned up many times. V gene TRBV6-4 combines with J gene TRBJ2-1; 12 nucleotides agree with TRBD2. V trimming: 0 bases; J trimming: 7 bases; junction bases outside the gene matches: 4. The CDR3 loop spans 16 amino acids. Germline V CDR1 and CDR2: MRHNA, SNTAGT. The CDR3 DNA is TGTGCCAGCAGTGACTCGACTAGCGGGGGCTGGAATGAGCAGTTCTTC. It specifies CASSDSTSGGWNEQFF.

This clonotype was counted at least ten times. The gene calls are TRBV20-1 and TRBJ2-5; either TRBD1 or TRBD2 may fit D (6 bases each). Trimming left V 5 bases short and J 6 bases short, with 19 bases between. The CDR3 consists of 14 residues. Germline CDR1 DFQATT, CDR2 SNEGSKA (reference sequence). CDR3 in amino acids: CSAGATGARKTQYF. CDR3 sequence (DNA): TGCAGTGCTGGGGCGACGGGGGCTAGAAAGACCCAGTACTTC.

This clonotype occurred many times. The rearrangement joins TRBV5-1 to TRBJ2-7; the D gene is possibly TRBD2 (5 bases). From germline, CDR1 is SGHRS and CDR2 YFSETQ. V lost 3 bases and J lost 5, with 21 bases in between. The CDR3 is 16 amino acids. The DNA of the CDR3 is TGCGCCAGCAGCTCGATAGGGCGGACTCCCCTCCACGAGCAGTACTTC. Translating gives CASSSIGRTPLHEQYF.

This clonotype was seen ten or more times. V is TRBV5-1 and J is TRBJ2-3; D uncertain. V lost 3 bases and J lost 3, with 5 bases in between. The CDR3 covers 12 residues. CDR1 and CDR2 (germline): SGHRS, YFSETQ. In nucleotides, the CDR3 is TGCGCCAGCAGCTCCCCAACAGATACGCAGTATTTT. As protein: CASSSPTDTQYF.

This clonotype came up many times. The chain is built from TRBV6-5 and TRBJ1-4, with 8 bases that match TRBD1. Looked up from germline, CDR1 is MNHEY and CDR2 is SVGAGI. The CDR3 runs to 14 residues. V gave up 6 bases and J gave up 9 bases; unmatched junction bases: 9. In DNA, the CDR3 is TGTGCCAGCAGACCGACAGGGGATGTACAAAAACTGTTTTTT. This gives the protein CASRPTGDVQKLFF.

There are many counts of this clonotype. The CDR3 nucleotides are TGTGCCAGCAGCCGAGGGCTAGCGGGAATAAGTGAGCAGTTCTTC. It codes for CASSRGLAGISEQFF. The chain joins TRBV12-3 or TRBV12-4 to TRBJ2-1; 9 positions match TRBD2. This CDR3 is built from 15 residues. V gave up 6 bases and J gave up 9 bases; unmatched junction bases: 12.

This clonotype was detected ten times or more. The V call is TRBV20-1, the J call TRBJ2-1; TRBD2 matches at 8 bases. The CDR3 is 14 amino acids. CDR1 and CDR2 from the germline V gene are DFQATT and SNEGSKA (reference sequence). V lost 6 bases and J lost 4; bases outside the gene matches: 8. DNA of the CDR3: TGCAGTGCCCGGGGGGGGGCGGGTTACAATGAGCAGTTCTTC. Translated, it gives CSARGGAGYNEQFF.